This T cell receptor beta chain emerged from a study of beta chain features in type 1 diabetes. This clone came up a few times. The target antigen is unknown. Study outcomes and limitations: Moderate yet significant TCRB CDR3 shortening was seen in Type 1 diabetes patients in all four CD4+ subsets. When VDJ junctions were examined, type 1 diabetes patients showed fewer insertions and more deletions.

The ends lost 3 bases at V and 2 bases at J; junction bases unmatched: 3. Germline loops: CDR1 LNHDA, CDR2 SQIVND (reference sequence). The CDR3 length is 15 residues. The isolated RNA, all of it, was reverse transcribed, so expressed TCRB transcripts were what got sequenced. An average of around 3.4 million reads was obtained for naive, central memory and regulatory T cell samples. Method: immunoSEQ multiplex PCR; TCRdb's copy keeps in-frame clones and lacks some. The sample includes a few hundred thousand clones, around 13% of them seen just once. The sequenced sample was naive CD4+ T cells from blood. This clonotype was obtained from a man aged 30 to 39 with type 1 diabetes. V is TRBV19 and J is TRBJ2-1; 8 nucleotides line up with TRBD1. CDR3 sequence (DNA): TGTGCCAGTAGTATTGACAGGGGTCCCTACAATGAGCAGTTCTTC. This encodes CASSIDRGPYNEQFF.